This paragraph reports one T cell receptor (beta chain). The target antigen is unknown. This sample is drawn from a study of cytomegalovirus exposure and HLA in healthy donors. Study findings and constraints: Analysis was carried out at a later point, and it linked a missense DCLRE1C variant to TCR beta V- and J-gene trimming. TCR sequences were mostly rare, though some public TCRs occurred in many donors. An analysis done earlier found most TCR beta V segments productive about 90% or about 30% of the time.

V was trimmed by 5 bases and J by 1 base, leaving 14 bases between them. Germline V CDR1 and CDR2: SGHAT, FQNNGV. The CDR3 is 15 amino acids. The PCR used 60 Vbeta and 13 Jbeta primers. Here immunoSEQ multiplex PCR was the method, and the copy in TCRdb shows in-frame clones only, minus some. The sample yields 150,000 to 200,000 clones, 80% to 90% seen once. The clonotype was recovered from a man aged 18 to 29 in good health and CMV-seropositive. The sequenced sample was PBMCs. This chain links TRBV11-2 with TRBJ1-1; D is possibly TRBD1 (5 bases). CDR3 nucleotide sequence: TGTGCCAGCAGCACCTTTGCGGGGCCGAACACTGAAGCTTTCTTT. Translated: CASSTFAGPNTEAFF. Variable domain in full (rest from reference TRBV11-2 and TRBJ1-1): EAGVAQSPRYKIIEKRQSVAFWCNPISGHATLYWYQQILGQGPKLLIQFQNNGVVDDSQLPKDRFSAERLKGVDSTLKIQPAKLEDSAVYLCASSTFAGPNTEAFFGQGTRLTVV.